Given below is one T cell receptor beta chain in context. Its antigen is as yet unknown. The V end was cut by 5 bases, the J end by 2 bases, with 7 bases between. Per germline, CDR1 MNHEY and CDR2 SMNVEV (reference sequence). The CDR3 length is 13 residues. MiXCR, applied by TCRdb to the PCR reads, yields one record per CDR3 protein. The table has 20,000 to 25,000 distinct CDR3 sequences, 51% seen once. The data were taken from a study of vaccination and CD4 T cells after COVID-19. Across the study: Comprising six males and four females, the convalescent participants counted two Hispanic individuals among them. Post-vaccination samples were procured at a median of 72 days following dose two (range 14 to 241).

Overall study findings and caveats: Researchers looked at relatively few convalescent patients and had no early post-infection timepoints.

This chain connects TRBV27 to TRBJ1-5; D unresolved. The sequence was obtained from a human donor who had recovered from COVID-19. The material was CD4+ T cells from blood, obtained before SARS-CoV-2 vaccination. The CDR3 is CASSRSRNQPQHF. The DNA for the CDR3 is TGTGCCAGCAGTCGGTCACGCAATCAGCCCCAGCATTTT.